A single sample is the source of the 14 T cell receptor beta chains below, sequenced in a study of CD8+CD57+ T cells in acquired aplastic anemia (dated by TCRdb to 2017 to 2018). Patients chosen for sequencing had shown expansion of CD8+CD57+ cells by flow cytometry. TCRdb lists the instrument as Illumina HiSeq 2000. Genomic DNA was used as template for profiling of TCR beta VDJ combinations and CDR3 sequences. TCRdb's own reprocessing of the public reads used fastp at Q25 and MiXCR and kept productive beta chains. Rows are combined by CDR3 protein, so each entry shows the most common genes and DNA. A total of approximately 80,000 distinct CDR3 sequences appear in this sample, just over 70% of them only once. Jointly, the top ten make up roughly 80% of the sample. Sequenced sample: sorted CD4+, CD8+, or CD8+CD57+ T cells (not recorded which) from PBMCs. All receptors derive from a human donor with aplastic anemia.

This rearrangement joins TRBV20-1 to TRBJ1-1; D is ambiguous. Germline CDR1 is DFQATT and CDR2 is SNEGSKA (reference sequence). V was clipped by 5 bases and J by 1 base, with 11 bases between them. The CDR3 spans 13 residues. The CDR3 DNA reads as TGCAGTGCTCGACTCACTAAGAACACTGAAGCTTTCTTT. This sequence encodes CSARLTKNTEAFF.

The rearrangement uses TRBV5-1 and TRBJ2-6; no reliable D call. V lost 5 bases and J 0 bases, leaving 15 bases between the germline ends. Germline CDR1 SGHRS, CDR2 YFSETQ. This CDR3 is built from 17 residues. The CDR3 region is CASSPAETYSGANVLTF. DNA for the CDR3: TGCGCCAGCAGTCCGGCGGAAACTTACTCTGGGGCCAACGTCCTGACTTTC.

The chain combines TRBV4-3 with TRBJ1-6; possible D gene TRBD1, 5 bases. The CDR3 length is 18 residues. The V gene's germline CDR1 is LGHNA and CDR2 YSLEER. V was shortened by 1 base and J by 0 bases, with 13 bases between the two germline ends. CDR3 residues: CASSQAGAGGSYNSPLHF. The DNA for the CDR3 is TGCGCCAGCAGCCAAGCCGGAGCCGGGGGCTCCTATAATTCACCCCTCCACTTT.

The chain recombines TRBV19 with TRBJ2-5, with D perhaps TRBD2 (6 bases). This CDR3 is built from 13 residues. CDR1 LNHDA and CDR2 SQIVND come from the germline V gene (reference sequence). V was clipped by 6 bases and J by 6 bases, with 14 bases between them. CDR3: CASSGGTSQTQYF. In nucleotides, the CDR3 is TGTGCCAGTAGCGGAGGGACGTCGCAGACCCAGTACTTC.

The chain joins TRBV7-6 to TRBJ1-3, with a weak D call TRBD1 (6 bases). CDR3 size: 16 residues. Germline CDR1 is SGHVS and CDR2 is FNYEAQ. The V end was cut by 5 bases, the J end by 0 bases, with 14 bases between. CDR3 bases: TGTGCCAGCAGCCTCCTGGGACACGACTCTGGAAACACCATATATTTT. It encodes CASSLLGHDSGNTIYF.

V usage is TRBV29-1 and J usage is TRBJ2-5; D could derive from TRBD1 or TRBD2 (5 bases each). Per the germline V gene, CDR1 is SQVTM and CDR2 is ANQGSEA. This CDR3 has 14 residues. Trimming stripped 3 bases from V and 0 bases from J, with 11 bases between. The CDR3 protein is CSVEGRQYQETQYF. Written as DNA, the CDR3 is TGCAGCGTTGAGGGACGCCAGTACCAAGAGACCCAGTACTTC.

V gene TRBV19 combines with J gene TRBJ2-7; D remains ambiguous. This CDR3 region has 15 residues. Germline V gene lookup returns CDR1 LNHDA and CDR2 SQIVND (reference sequence). V lost 5 bases and J 2 bases, leaving 16 bases between the germline ends. The CDR3 sequence is CASSFSGTPTYEQYF. The CDR3 nucleotides read TGTGCCAGTAGTTTTTCAGGTACACCCACCTACGAGCAGTACTTC.

This chain links TRBV29-1 with TRBJ1-2; weak D call: TRBD1 (5 bases). Per the germline V gene, CDR1 is SQVTM and CDR2 is ANQGSEA. V lost 0 bases to trimming and J lost 1 base, with 15 bases between them. The CDR3 runs to 16 residues. The CDR3 sequence is CSVEDPGGRGNYGYTF. The CDR3 nucleotides are TGCAGCGTTGAAGATCCCGGAGGGAGGGGTAACTATGGCTACACCTTC.

The chain links TRBV10-1 to TRBJ2-1; 13 bases align to TRBD2. V was clipped by 6 bases and J by 10 bases; unmatched bases: 0. The germline gives CDR1 WNHNN, CDR2 SYGVQD (reference sequence). The CDR3 loop spans 12 amino acids. CDR3 region: CASRTSGREQFF. For the CDR3, the DNA is TGCGCCAGCAGGACTAGCGGGAGGGAGCAGTTCTTC.

The genes are TRBV20-1 and TRBJ1-1, with TRBD1 matching 9 bases. Unmatched junction bases numbered 7, after V lost 4 bases and J lost 1 base. The CDR3 contains 15 residues. Germline V gives CDR1 DFQATT, CDR2 SNEGSKA (reference sequence). The CDR3 protein is CSATDMDRGNTEAFF. CDR3 sequence (DNA): TGCAGTGCTACCGACATGGACAGGGGGAACACTGAAGCTTTCTTT.

This clonotype was recorded a few times. The V and J genes are TRBV29-1 and TRBJ1-2; 7 bases line up with TRBD1. V was clipped by 3 bases and J by 7 bases; unmatched bases: 5. The CDR3 runs to 12 residues. Germline V CDR1 and CDR2: SQVTM, ANQGSEA. The CDR3 reads CSVEGQGGGYTF. The CDR3 nucleotides are TGCAGCGTTGAGGGCCAGGGGGGTGGCTACACCTTC.

The V call is TRBV29-1, the J call TRBJ1-6, with TRBD1 identical over 9 bases. The CDR3 contains 13 residues. J gave up 7 bases and V 5 bases, and 3 bases lay outside the gene matches. Germline lookup yields CDR1 SQVTM and CDR2 ANQGSEA. This CDR3 reads CSVSDRGNSPLHF. The CDR3 DNA reads TGCAGCGTTTCCGACAGGGGGAATTCACCCCTCCACTTT.

This clonotype was counted only a few times. V is TRBV4-1 and J is TRBJ2-7; D possibly corresponds to TRBD2 (5 bases). With 0 bases removed from V and 4 bases from J, the gap between germline ends came to 22 bases. The CDR3 loop spans 18 amino acids. Germline V gives CDR1 MGHRA, CDR2 YSYEKL. CDR3 in amino acids: CASSQEFGLATGVYEQYF. The CDR3 coding sequence is TGCGCCAGCAGCCAAGAGTTTGGGTTAGCGACTGGGGTATACGAGCAGTACTTC.

J is TRBJ2-7 and V is TRBV14; D call uncertain. The CDR3 runs 13 residues. CDR1 is SGHDN and CDR2 is FVKESK in the germline V gene. Trimming shortened V by 1 base and J by 5 bases, and 9 bases separated the two germline ends. The CDR3 DNA reads as TGTGCCAGCAGCCAAGTGGGTAGAGACGAGCAGTACTTC. Translated: CASSQVGRDEQYF.